These 13 T cell receptor beta chains were sequenced from one sample in a study of T cells in Graves' hyperthyroidism and ophthalmopathy. What was amplified from RNA transcripts were TCR beta CDR3 regions. Carried out on the TCR CDR3, a first-round RT-PCR used the HTBI primer set. TCRdb fed the multiplex PCR reads into MiXCR, producing one record per CDR3 protein. This sample has 550,000 to 700,000 distinct CDR3 sequences, with more than 45% found just once. Sequencing was done on a sample of peripheral blood or thyroid tissue (not recorded which). These receptor sequences come from an adult woman with Graves' disease, either hyperthyroidism or ophthalmopathy (not recorded which).

The chain links TRBV29-1 to TRBJ1-2, with D possibly TRBD1 on 5 matching bases. V lost 4 bases and J lost 4, with 10 bases in between. CDR1 is SQVTM, CDR2 ANQGSEA, per germline. This CDR3 has 12 amino acids. CDR3 in DNA: TGCAGCGTTGTCGAGGGGATCTATGGCTACACCTTC. This codes for CSVVEGIYGYTF.

This clonotype came up a few times. This chain uses TRBV18 with TRBJ1-4, with unresolved D. Germline CDR1 reads KGHSH; CDR2 reads LQKENI. Between the trimmed V and J ends, which lost 3 bases and 8 bases, there was a span of 10 bases. The CDR3 runs 13 residues. The CDR3 here is CASSPSVREKLFF. CDR3 DNA: TGTGCCAGCTCACCTTCAGTTCGGGAAAAACTGTTTTTT.

This clonotype has ten or more counts. The rearrangement uses TRBV5-4 and TRBJ2-7; the match to TRBD1 covers 8 bases. Germline V lookup: CDR1 SGHNT, CDR2 YYREEE (reference sequence). The CDR3 extends over 13 amino acids. The junction had 5 bases not matched to a gene; V was cut back by 3 bases and J by 6 bases. CDR3 region: CASSWGQAGEQYF. In nucleotides, the CDR3 is TGTGCCAGCAGCTGGGGACAGGCGGGCGAGCAGTACTTC.

The V and J genes are TRBV6-1 and TRBJ1-2, with 10 nucleotides matching TRBD1. The ends lost 6 bases at V and 0 bases at J; junction bases unmatched: 7. The germline V gene encodes CDR1 MNHNS and CDR2 SASEGT. The CDR3 has 16 amino acids. CDR3 DNA: TGTGCCAGCAGACCGGGACAGGGGCCTACTAACTATGGCTACACCTTC. Protein: CASRPGQGPTNYGYTF.

This clonotype was found many times. The chain recombines TRBV13 with TRBJ1-2; the D is unclear. This CDR3 spans 12 amino acids. V lost 5 bases and J 5 bases, leaving 9 bases between the germline ends. Germline V lookup: CDR1 PRHDT, CDR2 FYEKMQ (reference sequence). The CDR3 region has the DNA TGTGCCAGCAGCCTCGACAAGTATGGCTACACCTTC. Its translation is CASSLDKYGYTF. Variable domain in full (rest from reference TRBV13 and TRBJ1-2): AAGVIQSPRHLIKEKRETATLKCYPIPRHDTVYWYQQGPGQDPQFLISFYEKMQSDKGSIPDRFSAQQFSDYHSELNMSSLELGDSALYFCASSLDKYGYTFGSGTRLTVV.

The chain employs TRBV5-1 and TRBJ1-2, with TRBD1 as a possible D gene (6 bases). Per germline, CDR1 SGHRS and CDR2 YFSETQ. This CDR3 region has 14 residues. The V end lost 0 bases, the J end lost 5 bases, and 11 bases lay between the germline ends. The CDR3 region is CASSLATGLYGYTF. The CDR3 DNA reads as TGCGCCAGCAGCTTGGCGACAGGTCTTTATGGCTACACCTTC.

The rearrangement uses TRBV7-8 and TRBJ1-5; maybe TRBD1 (5 bases). In germline, CDR1 is SGHVS, CDR2 FQNEAQ. The CDR3 contains 16 residues. V was clipped by 5 bases and J by 11 bases, with 25 bases between them. The CDR3 reads CASSLWAAVRGMAQHF. For the CDR3, the DNA is TGTGCCAGCAGCCTTTGGGCGGCGGTGAGGGGAATGGCCCAGCATTTT.

The V call is TRBV7-2, the J call TRBJ2-5, with 9 nucleotides matching TRBD2. The CDR3 totals 15 residues. The V segment lost 6 bases and the J segment 5 bases; nucleotides outside the gene matches: 10. Germline V CDR1 and CDR2: SGHTA, FQGNSA. The CDR3 reads CASRIAGVGGETQYF. CDR3 DNA sequence: TGTGCCAGCAGAATAGCGGGAGTGGGTGGGGAGACCCAGTACTTC.

This clonotype was detected a few times. CDR3 in DNA: TGTGCCTGGAGGACAAAAAACCGGGGTTCACCCCTCCACTTT. It translates to CAWRTKNRGSPLHF. The V and J genes are TRBV30 and TRBJ1-6; no firm D call. Trimming removed 3 bases from V and 9 bases from J, with 15 bases in between. The CDR3 is 14 residues long. The germline CDR1 and CDR2 sequences are GTSNPN and SVGIG (reference sequence).

The chain carries TRBV5-1 and TRBJ1-2; tentative D call: TRBD1 (6 bases). The germline CDR1 and CDR2 sequences are SGHRS and YFSETQ. V lost 4 bases and J 8 bases, leaving 18 bases between the germline ends. The CDR3 is 14 amino acids. The CDR3 DNA reads TGCGCCAGCAGCCGAAGGACGGGGGCCTACGGCTACACCTTC. Translated: CASSRRTGAYGYTF.

This clonotype was seen repeatedly, ten times or more. CDR3 nucleotides: TGTGCCACCAGCAGAGATCTACAGGGGAGAGAGACCCAGTACTTC. Protein: CATSRDLQGRETQYF. This chain uses TRBV15 with TRBJ2-5; 7 positions match TRBD1. Germline CDR1 is LNHNV and CDR2 is YYDKDF (reference sequence). CDR3 length: 15 amino acids. The trim removed 0 bases at V and 4 bases at J, leaving 5 bases unmatched.

The chain has TRBV7-2 and TRBJ1-5, with TRBD1 as a possible D gene (5 bases). The V gene's germline CDR1 is SGHTA and CDR2 FQGNSA. The CDR3 consists of 14 residues. V was shortened by 4 bases and J by 3 bases, with 10 bases between the two germline ends. CDR3 DNA: TGTGCCAGCAGCTCGCCAGGGACCAATCAGCCCCAGCATTTT. Its translation: CASSSPGTNQPQHF.

This chain uses TRBV7-9 with TRBJ1-6, with D possibly matching TRBD1 (6 bases). The germline CDR1 and CDR2 sequences are SEHNR and FQNEAQ (reference sequence). V was clipped by 5 bases and J by 9 bases, with 26 bases between them. The CDR3 contains 18 residues. CDR3: CASSQVFGGEAPVSPLHF. The CDR3 coding sequence is TGTGCCAGCAGCCAAGTATTTGGGGGCGAAGCCCCCGTTTCACCCCTCCACTTT.